This T cell receptor beta chain stems from a study of cytomegalovirus exposure and HLA in healthy donors. Study details: Counted in an early data release were about 80 million unique TCRs from HLA-typed donors. Findings of the study overall: Donor immune exposure was known only as CMV serostatus. TRBV6-2, TRBV6-3 and other indistinguishable V segments were excluded.

The CDR3 sequence is 16 residues long. Germline CDR1 is SNHLY and CDR2 is FYNNEI. V lost 2 bases, J lost 4 bases, and 17 bases lay in between. PCR primers comprised 60 Vbeta and 13 Jbeta primers. Method: immunoSEQ multiplex PCR; TCRdb's copy keeps in-frame clones and lacks some. The sample lists roughly 150,000 clones, approximately 78% occurring once. This clone was picked up a small number of times. Antigen unknown. The sequenced sample was PBMCs. The clonotype originates from a woman aged 18-29 years in good health and CMV-seronegative. This rearrangement joins TRBV2 to TRBJ1-1; D may be TRBD1 (5 bases). The CDR3 here is CASSEMVGSGVTEAFF. CDR3 nucleotide sequence: TGTGCCAGCAGTGAAATGGTCGGATCGGGGGTCACTGAAGCTTTCTTT.